This TCR beta chain emerged from a study of blood T cells in healthy people across ages (dated by TCRdb to 2013 to 2016). Some background on the complete study: In model experiments, template switching captured roughly one uniquely barcoded TCR beta cDNA molecule for every two T cells. Donors of different ages were randomly distributed across sequencing lanes to avoid experimental bias. To track age-related changes in TCR beta repertoire diversity, the study relied on deep sequencing normalized with unique cDNA molecular identifiers. The donors were split into four age groups: young (average 16 years), middle-aged (over 35), aged (approximately 60) and long-lived (approximately 80). Two additional independent replicas of 1 million unique cDNA reads from the same blood draw were analyzed for two donors (one aged 18 to 29 and one aged 80 or older). What the study reported, not specific to this receptor: Observed TCR beta diversity per million T cells fell roughly linearly with age, and a significant reduction was already apparent by age approximately 41. Because profiling used bulk unsorted PBMCs, naive and antigen-experienced compartments could not be compared conclusively. Compared with the aged group, more naive CD4+ T cells, fewer expanded clones and increased TCR diversity were shown by the long-lived group, suggesting age selection. Because the CMV infection status of the donors was unknown, age-related changes in expanded clonotypes may potentially have been confounded. There was a strong correlation between observed TCR beta diversity and the percentage of naive T cells measured by flow cytometry. Estimates of total diversity based on one million sequenced T cells were regarded as lower bounds and as underestimates.

V is cut by 1 base and J by 1 base, and the space between the germline ends is 24 bases. CDR3 length: 20 amino acids, cysteine to phenylalanine. This entry keeps only the CDR3 DNA: 60 bases, framed from base 1. The germline V gene (reference sequence) yields SEHNR for CDR1 and FQNEAQ for CDR2. This clonotype was picked up many times. The antigen it binds to is not known. Base qualities are not at hand, and no much larger clone is one base apart. Library construction relied on 5' RACE. The instrument given in TCRdb is Illumina HiSeq 2500. A second roughly 6 to 12 cycle PCR used a sample-barcoded 5' primer and a J-beta primer mix. A template-switch 5' adaptor carrying 12 random nucleotides introduced a unique molecular identifier onto each TCR beta cDNA molecule. At least 2.5 million CDR3-containing paired-end reads were obtained from each sample. First-strand cDNA synthesis was performed from all RNA using the Mint cDNA synthesis kit, with priming by a TRBC-specific oligonucleotide. Following uracil-DNA glycosylase treatment, all cDNA underwent a first 18-cycle PCR with the universal primers M1SS and BC2_uni_R. The source study handled its data this way. For normalization, 1 million high-quality reads were randomly selected from each sample, with every read carrying a distinct molecular identifier. Instead of being binned into consensus sequences, reads with shared molecular identifiers were discarded. MiTCR, with a Q25 quality threshold and the strictest error-elimination algorithm, was used for CDR3 identification, clonotype clustering and error correction. A nonparametric unseen species model with Euler transformation was used to estimate a lower bound on total TCR beta diversity. TCRdb ran its own pipeline on the public reads, namely fastp trimming at Q25 and MiXCR clone calling, and kept in-frame beta chains. Rows with a matching CDR3 protein are joined into one entry that keeps the most common DNA and genes. TCRdb, not the authors, supplied the V and J calls. This sample gives hundreds of thousands of distinct CDR3 sequences in total; about a third of them show up just once. The top ten clonotypes cover approximately 15% of the sample.

The donors were roughly 38 Caucasian individuals from Russia, aged roughly 6 to 90 years, who were systemically healthy. Around 9.7 milliliters of peripheral blood were collected from each donor into EDTA-treated Vacutainer tubes. PBMCs were isolated by Ficoll-Paque density-gradient centrifugation, with at least 6 million obtained per sample. Trizol reagent was used to extract total RNA from the PBMCs, yielding at least 6 micrograms per sample. Naive CD45RAhigh/CD27high T cell percentages were measured by flow cytometry on a PBMC aliquot from every donor. This chain is built from TRBV7-9 and TRBJ2-3; matching of 5 bases hints at TRBD2 as the D gene. This TCR was sampled from a woman older than 75 in good health. Donor details come from another sample of the same person, matched by shared clones. Sequenced sample: blood. The nucleotide sequence is TGTGCCAGCAGCTTAGGTTCAGCGGAGCCTTTTGAGGGTGGCACAGATACGCAGTATTTT. Translated, this is CASSLGSAEPFEGGTDTQYF.